These T cell receptor beta chains were read from a single sample in a study of T cell responses to AZD1222 COVID-19 vaccine. TCRdb's table, derived via immunoSEQ multiplex PCR, lists solely in-frame clones and lacks some. The sample shows 100,000 to 150,000 clones, around 89% of them seen only once. Sequences were derived from peripheral blood, sampled on day 0 of AZD1222 vaccination. These receptors all come from an adult in good health. The CDR3 runs from the conserved cysteine through the conserved F or W. The D gene is left open where the match is weak. Size is stated for part of the rows, as once, few or many counts, or as a class when the clone is expanded.

J	V	D	size	DNA	CDR3
TRBJ1-1	TRBV9	-	-	TGTGCCAGCAGCCCCACACTCAGGCTTATGAACACTGAAGCTTTCTTT	CASSPTLRLMNTEAFF
TRBJ2-5	TRBV25-1	-	-	TGTGCCAGCAGTGACCCAAATTTAGGGCGCCAAGAGACCCAGTACTTC	CASSDPNLGRQETQYF
TRBJ1-2	TRBV7-9	-	-	TGTGCCAGCACCCCGTGGGACGGCTATGGCTACACCTTC	CASTPWDGYGYTF
TRBJ1-2	TRBV21-1	-	-	TGTGCCAGCCTTCAAAGCCGGGGTGAGTATGGCTACACCTTC	CASLQSRGEYGYTF
TRBJ1-2	TRBV4-1	TRBD1	-	TGCGCCAGCAGCCAGGACAGGGGGCCTGGCTACACCTTC	CASSQDRGPGYTF
TRBJ1-2	TRBV6-2/TRBV6-3	-	-	TGTGCCAGCAGTTATAGGCTCGGCAACTATGGCTACACCTTC	CASSYRLGNYGYTF
TRBJ2-5	TRBV7-3	-	-	TGTGCCAGCAGCTTAAATGGAGGGGAAGAGACCCAGTACTTC	CASSLNGGEETQYF
TRBJ2-7	TRBV2	-	-	TGTGCGAGTGGGATCGAGCAGTACTTC	CASGIEQYF
TRBJ1-2	TRBV12-3/TRBV12-4	-	-	TGTGCCAGCAGTTTACAAGGATATGGCTACACCTTC	CASSLQGYGYTF
TRBJ2-1	TRBV5-1	TRBD2	-	TGCGCCAGCAGTCCTCTGACTAGCCGAAATGAGCAGTTCTTC	CASSPLTSRNEQFF
TRBJ2-5	TRBV6-5	-	few	TGTGCCAGCAATCTCAACGGACAGTTCCAAGAGACCCAGTACTTC	CASNLNGQFQETQYF
TRBJ2-2	TRBV7-9	-	-	TGTGCCAGCAGCTTAGCGTCGATAGCGACCGGGGAGCTGTTTTTT	CASSLASIATGELFF